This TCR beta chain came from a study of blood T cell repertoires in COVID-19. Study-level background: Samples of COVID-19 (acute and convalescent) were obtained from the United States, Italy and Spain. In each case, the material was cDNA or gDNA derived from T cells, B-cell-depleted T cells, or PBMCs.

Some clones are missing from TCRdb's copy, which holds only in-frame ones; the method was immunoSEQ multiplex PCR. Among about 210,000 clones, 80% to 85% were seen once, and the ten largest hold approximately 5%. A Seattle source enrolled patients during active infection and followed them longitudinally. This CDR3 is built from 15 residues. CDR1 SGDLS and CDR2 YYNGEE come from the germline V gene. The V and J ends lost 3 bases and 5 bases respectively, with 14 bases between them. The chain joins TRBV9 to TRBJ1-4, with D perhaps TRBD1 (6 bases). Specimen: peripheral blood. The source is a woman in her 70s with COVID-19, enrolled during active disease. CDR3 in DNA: TGTGCCAGCAGCGGGAGCAAGAGGGGGAATGAAAAACTGTTTTTT. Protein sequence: CASSGSKRGNEKLFF.